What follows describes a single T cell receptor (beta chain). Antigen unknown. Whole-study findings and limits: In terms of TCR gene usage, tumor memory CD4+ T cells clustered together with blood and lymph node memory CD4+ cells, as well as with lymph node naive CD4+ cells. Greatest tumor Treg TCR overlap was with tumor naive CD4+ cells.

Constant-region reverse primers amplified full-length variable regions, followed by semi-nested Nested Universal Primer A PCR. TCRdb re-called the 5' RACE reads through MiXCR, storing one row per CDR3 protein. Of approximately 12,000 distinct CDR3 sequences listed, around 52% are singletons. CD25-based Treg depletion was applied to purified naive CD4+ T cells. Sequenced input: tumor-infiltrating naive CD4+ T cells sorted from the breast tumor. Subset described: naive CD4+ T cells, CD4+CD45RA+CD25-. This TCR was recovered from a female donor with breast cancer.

In DNA form, the CDR3 reads TGCGCCAGCAGCTTGTACCAGCGGGGAAACAATGAGCAGTTCTTC. Its protein product is CASSLYQRGNNEQFF. The chain joins TRBV5-1 to TRBJ2-1, with 7 bases lining up with TRBD2. The germline CDR1 and CDR2 sequences are SGHRS and YFSETQ. J gave up 5 bases and V 1 base, and 6 bases lay outside the gene matches. This CDR3 comprises 15 residues.